This T cell receptor (beta chain) came from a study of T-cell memory formation after mild COVID-19. Notes on the study in general: The SARS-CoV-2 specificity of second-wave clones reaching peak at day 37 remained unverified. Cross-reactive memory appears to have joined, as suggested by some responding clones showing up in pre-infection memory.

Each CDR3 protein is one row after TCRdb ran MiXCR on the 5' RACE reads. In the table there are about 470,000 distinct CDR3 sequences, approximately 18% of which are singletons. CDR1 and CDR2 from the germline V gene are DFQATT and SNEGSKA (reference sequence). The CDR3 runs 13 residues. The V and J ends lost 5 bases and 2 bases respectively, with 10 bases between them. With regard to this clonotype: Its antigen is not identified.

The rearrangement joins TRBV20-1 to TRBJ2-4; D unresolved. The TCR was taken from an adult woman who had mild COVID-19 (a few samples of this study predate the infection). Cell type and time point are not known. Sequencing input: PBMCs or a T cell subset sorted from them (not recorded which). CDR3 protein: CSALADTKNIQYF. The CDR3 nucleotides read TGCAGTGCTTTGGCGGATACCAAAAACATTCAGTACTTC.